This T cell receptor beta chain was obtained from a study of T cell changes during pregnancy in multiple sclerosis. The repertoire was sequenced with immunoSEQ multiplex PCR; TCRdb's copy has only in-frame clones and lacks some. The sample gives tens of thousands of clones, roughly nine tenths of which show up once; around 0.27% is in the top ten. CDR3 size: 12 residues. V lost 1 base and J lost 8, with 8 bases in between. Germline CDR1 and CDR2: SGHNT and YENEEA. This chain links TRBV11-3 with TRBJ1-2, with a tentative D call TRBD1 (5 bases). Sequencing used CD4+ T cells from peripheral blood mononuclear cells, obtained in the third trimester of pregnancy. The TCR sequence derives from a female donor in good health, enrolled as a control in a pregnancy study. DNA of the CDR3: TGTGCCAGCAGCTTAGGTAGGGGAGGCTACACCTTC. Translation: CASSLGRGGYTF.